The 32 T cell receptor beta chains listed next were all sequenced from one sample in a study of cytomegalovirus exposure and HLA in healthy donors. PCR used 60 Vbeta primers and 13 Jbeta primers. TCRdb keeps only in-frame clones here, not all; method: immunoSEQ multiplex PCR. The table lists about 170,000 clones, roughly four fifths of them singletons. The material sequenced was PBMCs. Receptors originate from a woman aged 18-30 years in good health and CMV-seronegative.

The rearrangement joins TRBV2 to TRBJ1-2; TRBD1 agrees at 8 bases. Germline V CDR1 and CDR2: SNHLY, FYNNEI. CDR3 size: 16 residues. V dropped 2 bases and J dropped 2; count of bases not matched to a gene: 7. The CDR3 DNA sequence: TGTGCCAGCAGTGAAATTGGACAGGGAGAAAACTATGGCTACACCTTC. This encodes CASSEIGQGENYGYTF.

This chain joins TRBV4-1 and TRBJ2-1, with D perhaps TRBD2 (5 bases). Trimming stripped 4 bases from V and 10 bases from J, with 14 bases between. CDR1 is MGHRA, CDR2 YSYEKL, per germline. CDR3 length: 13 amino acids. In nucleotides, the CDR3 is TGCGCCAGCAGCCTTACAAGTTGGGAGGAGCAGTTCTTC. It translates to CASSLTSWEEQFF.

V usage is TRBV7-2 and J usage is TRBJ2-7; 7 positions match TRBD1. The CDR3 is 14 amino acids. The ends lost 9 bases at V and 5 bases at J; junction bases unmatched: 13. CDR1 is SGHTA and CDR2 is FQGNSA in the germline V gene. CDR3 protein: CASRYPLQGNEQYF. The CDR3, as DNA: TGTGCCAGTCGCTACCCCCTACAGGGGAACGAGCAGTACTTC.

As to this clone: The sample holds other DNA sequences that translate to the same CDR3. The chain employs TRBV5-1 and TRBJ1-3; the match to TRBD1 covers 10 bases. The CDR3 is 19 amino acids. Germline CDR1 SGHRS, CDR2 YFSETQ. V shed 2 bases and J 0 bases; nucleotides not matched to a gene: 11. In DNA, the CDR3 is TGCGCCAGCAGCTTAACCGGGACAGGGGCAACAACCTCTGGAAACACCATATATTTT. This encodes CASSLTGTGATTSGNTIYF. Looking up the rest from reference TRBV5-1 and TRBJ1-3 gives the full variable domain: KAGVTQTPRYLIKTRGQQVTLSCSPISGHRSVSWYQQTPGQGLQFLFEYFSETQRNKGNFPGRFSGRQFSNSRSEMNVSTLELGDSALYLCASSLTGTGATTSGNTIYFGEGSWLTVV.

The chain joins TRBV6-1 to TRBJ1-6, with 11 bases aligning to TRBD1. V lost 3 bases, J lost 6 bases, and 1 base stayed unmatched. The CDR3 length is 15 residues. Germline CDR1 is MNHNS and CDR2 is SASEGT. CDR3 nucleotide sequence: TGTGCCAGCAGTGATGGGACAGGGGGTAATTCACCCCTCCACTTT. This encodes CASSDGTGGNSPLHF.

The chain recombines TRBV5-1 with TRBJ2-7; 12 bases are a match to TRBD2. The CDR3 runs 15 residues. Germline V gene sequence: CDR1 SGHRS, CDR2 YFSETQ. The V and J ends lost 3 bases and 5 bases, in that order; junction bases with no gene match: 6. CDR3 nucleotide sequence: TGCGCCAGCAGCTCGACTAGCGGGAGCATCCACGAGCAGTACTTC. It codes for CASSSTSGSIHEQYF.

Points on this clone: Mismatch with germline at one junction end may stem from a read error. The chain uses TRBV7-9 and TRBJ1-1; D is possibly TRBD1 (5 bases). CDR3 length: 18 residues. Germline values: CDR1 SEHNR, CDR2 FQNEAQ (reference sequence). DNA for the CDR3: TGTTCCAGCAGCTTAGGACTCGGCAGGGCTGCGGTGAACACTGAAGCTTTCTTT. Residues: CSSSLGLGRAAVNTEAFF.

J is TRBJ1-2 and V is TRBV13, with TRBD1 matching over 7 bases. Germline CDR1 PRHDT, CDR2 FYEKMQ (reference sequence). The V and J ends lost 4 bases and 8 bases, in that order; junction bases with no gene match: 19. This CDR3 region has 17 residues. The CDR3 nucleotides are TGTGCCAGCAGCTCATTCAGCCGGCCTCGACAGGGCCGCGGCTACACCTTC. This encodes CASSSFSRPRQGRGYTF. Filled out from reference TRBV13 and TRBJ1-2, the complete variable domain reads AAGVIQSPRHLIKEKRETATLKCYPIPRHDTVYWYQQGPGQDPQFLISFYEKMQSDKGSIPDRFSAQQFSDYHSELNMSSLELGDSALYFCASSSFSRPRQGRGYTFGSGTRLTVV.

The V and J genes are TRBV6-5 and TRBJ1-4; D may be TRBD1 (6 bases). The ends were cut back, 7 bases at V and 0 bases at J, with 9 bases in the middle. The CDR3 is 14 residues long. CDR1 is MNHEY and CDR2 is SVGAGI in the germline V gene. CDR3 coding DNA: TGTGCCAGCACCCGGACAGCAACTAATGAAAAACTGTTTTTT. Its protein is CASTRTATNEKLFF.

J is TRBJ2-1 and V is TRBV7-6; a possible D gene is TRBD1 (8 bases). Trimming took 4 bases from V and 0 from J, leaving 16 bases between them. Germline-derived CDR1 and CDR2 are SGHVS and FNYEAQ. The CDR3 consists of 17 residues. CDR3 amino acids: CASSSQQGGGSYNEQFF. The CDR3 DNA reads TGTGCCAGCAGCTCCCAACAGGGGGGGGGCTCCTACAATGAGCAGTTCTTC.

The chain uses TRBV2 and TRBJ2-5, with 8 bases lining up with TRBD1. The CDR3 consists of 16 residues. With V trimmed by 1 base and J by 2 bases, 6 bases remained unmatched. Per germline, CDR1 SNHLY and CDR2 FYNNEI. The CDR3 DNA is TGTGCCAGCAGTGAAGTCAGGGGGCGACAGCAAGAGACCCAGTACTTC. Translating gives CASSEVRGRQQETQYF.

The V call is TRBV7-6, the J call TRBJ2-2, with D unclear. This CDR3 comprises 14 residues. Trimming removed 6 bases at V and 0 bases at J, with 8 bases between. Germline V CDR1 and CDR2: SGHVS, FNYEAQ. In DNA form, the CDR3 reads TGTGCCAGCAGTCCAGTTTCGAACACCGGGGAGCTGTTTTTT. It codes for CASSPVSNTGELFF.

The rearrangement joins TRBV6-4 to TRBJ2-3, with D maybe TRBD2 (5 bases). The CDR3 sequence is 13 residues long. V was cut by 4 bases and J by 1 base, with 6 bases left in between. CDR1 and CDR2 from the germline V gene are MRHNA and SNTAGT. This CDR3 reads CASSAGGTDTQYF. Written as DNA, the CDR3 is TGTGCCAGCAGTGCCGGGGGCACAGATACGCAGTATTTT.

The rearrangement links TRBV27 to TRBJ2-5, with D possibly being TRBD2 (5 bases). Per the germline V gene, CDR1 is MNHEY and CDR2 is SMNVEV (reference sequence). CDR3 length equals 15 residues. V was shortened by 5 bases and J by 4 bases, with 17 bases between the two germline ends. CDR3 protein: CASSLTSGSLETQYF. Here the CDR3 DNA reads TGTGCCAGCAGTCTGACTTCGGGATCCCTAGAGACCCAGTACTTC.

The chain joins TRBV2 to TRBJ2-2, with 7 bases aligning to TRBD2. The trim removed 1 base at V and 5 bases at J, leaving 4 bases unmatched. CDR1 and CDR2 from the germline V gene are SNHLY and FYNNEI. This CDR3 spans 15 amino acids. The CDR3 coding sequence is TGTGCCAGCAGTGAAGGGACTAGGAGGACCGGGGAGCTGTTTTTT. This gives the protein CASSEGTRRTGELFF.

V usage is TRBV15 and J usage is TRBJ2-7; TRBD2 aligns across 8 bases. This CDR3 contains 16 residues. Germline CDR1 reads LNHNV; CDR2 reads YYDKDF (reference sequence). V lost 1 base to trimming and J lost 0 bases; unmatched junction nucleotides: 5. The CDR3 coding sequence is TGTGCCACCAGCAGAGGTATAGCGGGAAGCTCCTACGAGCAGTACTTC. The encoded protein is CATSRGIAGSSYEQYF.

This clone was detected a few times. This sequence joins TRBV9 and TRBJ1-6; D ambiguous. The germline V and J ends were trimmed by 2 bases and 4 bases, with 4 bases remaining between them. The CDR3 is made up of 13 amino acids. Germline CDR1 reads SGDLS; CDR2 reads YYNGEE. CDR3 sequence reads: CASSVEYNSPLHF. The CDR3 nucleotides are TGTGCCAGCAGCGTGGAGTATAATTCACCCCTCCACTTT.

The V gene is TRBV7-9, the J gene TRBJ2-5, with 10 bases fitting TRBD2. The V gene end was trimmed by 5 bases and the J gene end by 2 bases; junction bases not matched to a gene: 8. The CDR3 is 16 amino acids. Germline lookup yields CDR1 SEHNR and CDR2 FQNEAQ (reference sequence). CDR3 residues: CASSETSGDTQETQYF. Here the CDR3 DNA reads TGTGCCAGCAGCGAAACTAGCGGGGATACTCAAGAGACCCAGTACTTC.

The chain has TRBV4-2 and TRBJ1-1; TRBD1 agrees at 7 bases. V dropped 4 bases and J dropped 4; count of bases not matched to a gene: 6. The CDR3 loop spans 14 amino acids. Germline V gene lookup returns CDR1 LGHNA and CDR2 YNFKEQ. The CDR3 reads CASSLSDRTTEAFF. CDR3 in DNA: TGTGCCAGCAGCCTATCGGACAGGACCACTGAAGCTTTCTTT.

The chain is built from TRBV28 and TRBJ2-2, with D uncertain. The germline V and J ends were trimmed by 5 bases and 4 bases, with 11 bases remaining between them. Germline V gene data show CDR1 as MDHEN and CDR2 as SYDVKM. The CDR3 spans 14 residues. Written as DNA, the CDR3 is TGTGCCAGCAGTACCCGCTCTAGCACCGGGGAGCTGTTTTTT. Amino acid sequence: CASSTRSSTGELFF.

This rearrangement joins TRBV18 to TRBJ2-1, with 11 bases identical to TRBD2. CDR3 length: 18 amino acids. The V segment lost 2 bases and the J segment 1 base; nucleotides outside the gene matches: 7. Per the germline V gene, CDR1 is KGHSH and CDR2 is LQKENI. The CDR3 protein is CASSPGSGGAVSYNEQFF. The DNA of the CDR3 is TGTGCCAGCTCACCAGGTAGCGGGGGGGCCGTTTCCTACAATGAGCAGTTCTTC.

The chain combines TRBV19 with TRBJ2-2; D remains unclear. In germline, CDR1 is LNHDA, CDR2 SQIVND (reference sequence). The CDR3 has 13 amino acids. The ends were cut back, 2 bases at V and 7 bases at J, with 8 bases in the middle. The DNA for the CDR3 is TGTGCCAGTAGTATAATAGTAGACGGGGAGCTGTTTTTT. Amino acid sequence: CASSIIVDGELFF.

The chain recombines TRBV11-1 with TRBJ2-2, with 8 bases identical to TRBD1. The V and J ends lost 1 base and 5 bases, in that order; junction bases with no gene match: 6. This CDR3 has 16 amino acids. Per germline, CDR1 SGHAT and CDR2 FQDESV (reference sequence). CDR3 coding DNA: TGTGCCAGCAGCTTAGAGGGGACAGGCTCGACCGGGGAGCTGTTTTTT. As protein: CASSLEGTGSTGELFF.

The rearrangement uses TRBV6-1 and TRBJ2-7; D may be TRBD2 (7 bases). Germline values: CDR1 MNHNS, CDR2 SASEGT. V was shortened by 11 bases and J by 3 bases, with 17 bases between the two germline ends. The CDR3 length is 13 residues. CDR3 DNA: TGTGCCCTACAGGCGGGGGCGGGCTACGAGCAGTACTTC. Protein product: CALQAGAGYEQYF.

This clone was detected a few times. The CDR3 DNA reads TGTGCCAGCAGTTCTACTAGCGGGAGTAGTAGCGGGGAGCTGTTTTTT. This translates into CASSSTSGSSSGELFF. The chain joins TRBV28 to TRBJ2-2; 11 bases align to TRBD2. The CDR3 has 16 amino acids. The germline V gene has CDR1 MDHEN and CDR2 SYDVKM. V shed 4 bases, J shed 7 bases, and the junction held 8 bases outside the gene matches.

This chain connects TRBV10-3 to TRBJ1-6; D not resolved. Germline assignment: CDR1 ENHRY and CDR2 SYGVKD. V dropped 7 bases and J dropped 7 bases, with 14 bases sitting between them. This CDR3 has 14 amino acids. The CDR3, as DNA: TGTGCCATCAAGAGGGAAAGCGCAAATTCACCCCTCCACTTT. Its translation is CAIKRESANSPLHF.

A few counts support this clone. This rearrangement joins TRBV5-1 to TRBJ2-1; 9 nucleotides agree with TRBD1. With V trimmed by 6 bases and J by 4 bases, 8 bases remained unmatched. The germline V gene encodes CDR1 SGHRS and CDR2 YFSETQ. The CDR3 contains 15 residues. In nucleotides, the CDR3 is TGCGCCAGCATTGAGGGACAGGGAATTTACAATGAGCAGTTCTTC. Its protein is CASIEGQGIYNEQFF. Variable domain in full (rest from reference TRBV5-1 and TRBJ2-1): KAGVTQTPRYLIKTRGQQVTLSCSPISGHRSVSWYQQTPGQGLQFLFEYFSETQRNKGNFPGRFSGRQFSNSRSEMNVSTLELGDSALYLCASIEGQGIYNEQFFGPGTRLTVL.

The CDR3 DNA sequence: TGTGCCAGTAGCCTAACAGGGGGCTACGAGCAGTACTTC. As protein: CASSLTGGYEQYF. This chain joins TRBV19 and TRBJ2-7; 8 bases map to TRBD1. CDR3 length equals 13 residues. Germline V gives CDR1 LNHDA, CDR2 SQIVND (reference sequence). V lost 6 bases and J lost 3; bases outside the gene matches: 4. The whole variable domain, filled in from reference TRBV19 and TRBJ2-7, reads DGGITQSPKYLFRKEGQNVTLSCEQNLNHDAMYWYRQDPGQGLRLIYYSQIVNDFQKGDIAEGYSVSREKKESFPLTVTSAQKNPTAFYLCASSLTGGYEQYFGPGTRLTVT.

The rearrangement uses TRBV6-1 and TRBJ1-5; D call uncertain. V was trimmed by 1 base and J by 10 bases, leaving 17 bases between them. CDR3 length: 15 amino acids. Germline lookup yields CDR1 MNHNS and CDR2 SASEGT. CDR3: CASSEGATRVQPQHF. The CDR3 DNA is TGTGCCAGCAGTGAAGGGGCGACGAGAGTCCAACCCCAGCATTTT.

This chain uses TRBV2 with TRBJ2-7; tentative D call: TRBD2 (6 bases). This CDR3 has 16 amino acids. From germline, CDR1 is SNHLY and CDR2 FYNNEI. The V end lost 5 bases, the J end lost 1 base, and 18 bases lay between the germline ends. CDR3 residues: CASSKIQGRGSYEQYF. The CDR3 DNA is TGTGCCAGCAGTAAAATTCAGGGCCGGGGGTCCTACGAGCAGTACTTC.

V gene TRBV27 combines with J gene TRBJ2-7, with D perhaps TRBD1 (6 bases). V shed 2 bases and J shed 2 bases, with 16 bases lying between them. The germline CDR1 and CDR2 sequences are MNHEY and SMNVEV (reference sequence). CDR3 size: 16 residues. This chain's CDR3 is CASSLAPTGPAYEQYF. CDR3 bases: TGTGCCAGCAGTTTAGCCCCAACAGGGCCGGCCTACGAGCAGTACTTC.

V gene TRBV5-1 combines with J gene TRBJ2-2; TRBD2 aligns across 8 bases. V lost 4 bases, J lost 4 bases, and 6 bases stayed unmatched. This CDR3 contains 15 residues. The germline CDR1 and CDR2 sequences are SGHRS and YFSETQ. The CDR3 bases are TGCGCCAGCAGCCGGGGGGGGTCGGCCACCGGGGAGCTGTTTTTT. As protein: CASSRGGSATGELFF.